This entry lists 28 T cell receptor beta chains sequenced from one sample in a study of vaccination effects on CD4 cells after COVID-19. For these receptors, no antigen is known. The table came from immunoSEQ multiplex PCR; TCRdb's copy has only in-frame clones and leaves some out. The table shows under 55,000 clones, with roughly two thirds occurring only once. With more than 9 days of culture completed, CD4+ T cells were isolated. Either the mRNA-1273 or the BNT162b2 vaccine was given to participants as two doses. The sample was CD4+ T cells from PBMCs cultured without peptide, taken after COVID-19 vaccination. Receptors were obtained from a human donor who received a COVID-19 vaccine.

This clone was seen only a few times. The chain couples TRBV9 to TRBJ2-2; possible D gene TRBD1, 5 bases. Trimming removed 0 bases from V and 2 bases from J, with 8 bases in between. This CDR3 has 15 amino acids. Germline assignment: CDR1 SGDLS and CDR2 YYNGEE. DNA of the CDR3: TGTGCCAGCAGCGTAGGGCAGGGTAACACCGGGGAGCTGTTTTTT. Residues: CASSVGQGNTGELFF.

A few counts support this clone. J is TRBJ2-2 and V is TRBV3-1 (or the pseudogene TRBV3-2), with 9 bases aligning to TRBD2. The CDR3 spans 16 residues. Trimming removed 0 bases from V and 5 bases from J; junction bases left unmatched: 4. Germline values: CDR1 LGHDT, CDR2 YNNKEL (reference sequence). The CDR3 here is CASSQESAGGTGELFF. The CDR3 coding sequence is TGTGCCAGCAGCCAAGAATCAGCGGGGGGAACCGGGGAGCTGTTTTTT.

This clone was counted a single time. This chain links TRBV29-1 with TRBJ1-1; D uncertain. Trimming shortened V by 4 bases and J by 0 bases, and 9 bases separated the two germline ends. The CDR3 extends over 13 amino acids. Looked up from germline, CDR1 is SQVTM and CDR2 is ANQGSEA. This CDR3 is CSVAQLMNTEAFF. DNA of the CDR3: TGCAGCGTTGCACAGCTCATGAACACTGAAGCTTTCTTT.

The CDR3 loop reads CASSLALGQGRYGYTF. CDR3 nucleotides: TGTGCCAGCAGCTTGGCCCTTGGACAGGGCCGCTATGGCTACACCTTC. The chain combines TRBV5-4 with TRBJ1-2, with TRBD1 matching 8 bases. Germline V gives CDR1 SGHNT, CDR2 YYREEE (reference sequence). V lost 0 bases to trimming and J lost 4 bases; unmatched junction nucleotides: 8. CDR3 length equals 16 residues.

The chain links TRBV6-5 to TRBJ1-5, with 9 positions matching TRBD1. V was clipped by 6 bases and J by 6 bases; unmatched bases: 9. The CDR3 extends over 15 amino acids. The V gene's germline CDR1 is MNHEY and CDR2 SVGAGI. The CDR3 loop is CASSPGQGGVQPQHF. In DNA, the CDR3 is TGTGCCAGCAGCCCGGGACAGGGTGGGGTTCAGCCCCAGCATTTT.

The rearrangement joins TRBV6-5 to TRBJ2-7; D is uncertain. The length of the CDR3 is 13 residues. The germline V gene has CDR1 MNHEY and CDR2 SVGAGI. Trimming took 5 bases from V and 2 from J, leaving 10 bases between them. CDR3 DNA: TGTGCCAGCAGTAAGACTGAAACCTACGAGCAGTACTTC. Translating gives CASSKTETYEQYF.

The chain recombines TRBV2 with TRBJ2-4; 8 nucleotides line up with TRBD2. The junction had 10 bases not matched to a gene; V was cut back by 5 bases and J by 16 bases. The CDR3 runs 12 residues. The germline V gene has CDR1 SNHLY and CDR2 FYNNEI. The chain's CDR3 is CASSTGTRHSYF. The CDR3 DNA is TGTGCCAGCAGTACCGGGACTAGACATAGTTACTTC.

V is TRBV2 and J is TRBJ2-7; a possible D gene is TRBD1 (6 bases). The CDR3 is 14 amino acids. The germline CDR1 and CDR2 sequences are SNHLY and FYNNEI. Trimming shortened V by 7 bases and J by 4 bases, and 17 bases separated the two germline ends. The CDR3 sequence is CASIKETGTYEQYF. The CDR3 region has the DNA TGTGCCAGCATTAAAGAGACAGGAACATACGAGCAGTACTTC.

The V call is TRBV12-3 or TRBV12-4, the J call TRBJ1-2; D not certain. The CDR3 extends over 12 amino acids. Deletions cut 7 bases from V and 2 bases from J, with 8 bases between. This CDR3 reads CASKLRNYGYTF. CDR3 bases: TGTGCCAGCAAGCTTAGGAACTATGGCTACACCTTC.

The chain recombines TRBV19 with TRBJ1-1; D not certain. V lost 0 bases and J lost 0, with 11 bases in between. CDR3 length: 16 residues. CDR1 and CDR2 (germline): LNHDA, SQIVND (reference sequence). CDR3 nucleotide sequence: TGTGCCAGTAGTATAGATCAACAGCTCATGAACACTGAAGCTTTCTTT. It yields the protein CASSIDQQLMNTEAFF.

For the CDR3, the DNA is TGTGCCAGCAGCGTACACAGCACTAGCGCCGGGGAGCTGTTTTTT. It translates to CASSVHSTSAGELFF. The V call is TRBV5-4, the J call TRBJ2-2, with TRBD2 matching over 7 bases. Trimming cost V 4 bases and J 6 bases; bases outside gene matches: 9. Germline CDR1 reads SGHNT; CDR2 reads YYREEE (reference sequence). The CDR3 spans 15 residues.

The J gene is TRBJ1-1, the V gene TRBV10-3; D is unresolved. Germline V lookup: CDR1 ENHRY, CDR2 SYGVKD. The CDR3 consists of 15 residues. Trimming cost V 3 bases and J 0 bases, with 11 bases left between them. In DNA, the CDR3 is TGTGCCATCAGTGATTCCCTCCCTGTGAACACTGAAGCTTTCTTT. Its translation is CAISDSLPVNTEAFF.

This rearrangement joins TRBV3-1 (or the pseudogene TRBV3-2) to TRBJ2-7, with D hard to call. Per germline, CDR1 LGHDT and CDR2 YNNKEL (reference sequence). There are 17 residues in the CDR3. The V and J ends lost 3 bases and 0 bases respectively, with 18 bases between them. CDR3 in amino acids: CASSHLIRLSSSYEQYF. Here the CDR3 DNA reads TGTGCCAGCAGCCACCTAATAAGGCTCTCCAGCTCCTACGAGCAGTACTTC.

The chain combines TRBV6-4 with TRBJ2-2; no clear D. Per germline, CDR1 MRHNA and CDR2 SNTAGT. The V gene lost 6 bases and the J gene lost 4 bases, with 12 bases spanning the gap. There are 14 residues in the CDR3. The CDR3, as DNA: TGTGCCAGCAGACGAGATTGGGGCACCGGGGAGCTGTTTTTT. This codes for CASRRDWGTGELFF.

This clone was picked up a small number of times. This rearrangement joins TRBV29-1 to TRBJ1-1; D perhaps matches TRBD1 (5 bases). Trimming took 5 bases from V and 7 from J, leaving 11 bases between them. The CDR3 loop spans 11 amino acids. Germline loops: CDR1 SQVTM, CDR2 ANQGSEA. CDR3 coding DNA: TGCAGCGTTCGGGACGGAGGTGAAGCTTTCTTT. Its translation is CSVRDGGEAFF.

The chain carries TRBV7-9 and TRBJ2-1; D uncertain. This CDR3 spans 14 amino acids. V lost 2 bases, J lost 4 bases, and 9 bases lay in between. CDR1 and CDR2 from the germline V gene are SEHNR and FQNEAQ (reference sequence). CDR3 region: CASSLNGPYNEQFF. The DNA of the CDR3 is TGTGCCAGCAGCTTAAACGGGCCATACAATGAGCAGTTCTTC.

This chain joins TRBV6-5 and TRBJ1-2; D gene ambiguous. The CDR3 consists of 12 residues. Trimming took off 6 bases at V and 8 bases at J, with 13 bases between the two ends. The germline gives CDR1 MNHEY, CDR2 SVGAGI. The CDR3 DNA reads TGTGCCAGCAGCGGACCAGGCGAGGGCTACACCTTC. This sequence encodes CASSGPGEGYTF.

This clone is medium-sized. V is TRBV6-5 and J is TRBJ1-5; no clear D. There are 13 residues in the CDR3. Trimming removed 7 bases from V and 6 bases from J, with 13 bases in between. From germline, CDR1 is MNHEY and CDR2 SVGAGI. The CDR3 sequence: CASTTTLSQPQHF. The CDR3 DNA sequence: TGTGCCAGCACCACGACACTAAGTCAGCCCCAGCATTTT.

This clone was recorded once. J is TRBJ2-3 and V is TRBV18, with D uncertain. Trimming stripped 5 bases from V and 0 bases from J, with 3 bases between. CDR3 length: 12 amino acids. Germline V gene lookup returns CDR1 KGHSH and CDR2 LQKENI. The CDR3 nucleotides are TGTGCCAGCTCAGCTAGCACAGATACGCAGTATTTT. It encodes CASSASTDTQYF.

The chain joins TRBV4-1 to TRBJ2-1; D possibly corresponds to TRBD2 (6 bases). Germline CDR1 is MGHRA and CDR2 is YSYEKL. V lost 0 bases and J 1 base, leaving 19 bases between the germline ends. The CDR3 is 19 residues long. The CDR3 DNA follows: TGCGCCAGCAGCCAAGACCGGGACTCCGGCCTACCATCCTACAATGAGCAGTTCTTC. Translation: CASSQDRDSGLPSYNEQFF.

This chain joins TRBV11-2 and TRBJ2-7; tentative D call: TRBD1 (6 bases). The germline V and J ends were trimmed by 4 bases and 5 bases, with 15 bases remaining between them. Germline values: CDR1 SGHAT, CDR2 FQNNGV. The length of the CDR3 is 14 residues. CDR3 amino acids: CASSSRDTLDEQYF. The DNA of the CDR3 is TGTGCCAGCAGCTCAAGGGACACCCTCGACGAGCAGTACTTC.

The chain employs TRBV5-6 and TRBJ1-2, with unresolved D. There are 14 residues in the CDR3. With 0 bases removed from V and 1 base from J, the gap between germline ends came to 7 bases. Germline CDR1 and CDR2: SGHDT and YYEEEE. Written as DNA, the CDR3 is TGTGCCAGCAGCTTGGGTGGCAGTAACTATGGCTACACCTTC. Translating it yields CASSLGGSNYGYTF. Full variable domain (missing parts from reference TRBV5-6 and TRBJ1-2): DAGVTQSPTHLIKTRGQQVTLRCSPKSGHDTVSWYQQALGQGPQFIFQYYEEEERQRGNFPDRFSGHQFPNYSSELNVNALLLGDSALYLCASSLGGSNYGYTFGSGTRLTVV.

CDR3 in DNA: TGTGCCAGCAGCCCAGGGACTAGCACCCCCTACGAGCAGTACTTC. Its protein product is CASSPGTSTPYEQYF. The chain recombines TRBV9 with TRBJ2-7; 9 bases map to TRBD2. This CDR3 is built from 15 residues. After removal of 4 bases from V and 2 bases from J, the junction contained 7 bases not matched to a gene. Looked up from germline, CDR1 is SGDLS and CDR2 is YYNGEE.

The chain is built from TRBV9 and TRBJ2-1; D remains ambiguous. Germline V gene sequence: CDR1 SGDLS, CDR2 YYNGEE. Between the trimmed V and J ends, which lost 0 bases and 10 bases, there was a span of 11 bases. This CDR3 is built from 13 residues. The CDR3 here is CASSVADTGEQFF. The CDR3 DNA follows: TGTGCCAGCAGCGTAGCAGACACTGGGGAGCAGTTCTTC.

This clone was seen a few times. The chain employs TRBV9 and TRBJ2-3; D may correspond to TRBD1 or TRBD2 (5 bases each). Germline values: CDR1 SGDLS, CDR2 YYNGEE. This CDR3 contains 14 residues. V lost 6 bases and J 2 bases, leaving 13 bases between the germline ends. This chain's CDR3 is CASTHGANTDTQYF. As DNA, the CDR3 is TGTGCCAGCACTCACGGGGCCAACACAGATACGCAGTATTTT.

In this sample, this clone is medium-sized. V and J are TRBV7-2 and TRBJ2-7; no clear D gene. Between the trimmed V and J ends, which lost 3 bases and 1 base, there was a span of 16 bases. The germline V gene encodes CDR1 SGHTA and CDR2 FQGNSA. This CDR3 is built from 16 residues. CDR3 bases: TGTGCCAGCAGCTTTAGAGAGACAAGGATATCCTACGAGCAGTACTTC. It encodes CASSFRETRISYEQYF.

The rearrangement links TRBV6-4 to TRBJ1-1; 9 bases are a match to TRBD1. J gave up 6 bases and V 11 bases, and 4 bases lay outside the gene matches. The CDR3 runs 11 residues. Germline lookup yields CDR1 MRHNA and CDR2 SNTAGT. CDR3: CAVRQGAEAFF. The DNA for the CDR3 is TGTGCCGTCCGACAGGGGGCTGAAGCTTTCTTT.

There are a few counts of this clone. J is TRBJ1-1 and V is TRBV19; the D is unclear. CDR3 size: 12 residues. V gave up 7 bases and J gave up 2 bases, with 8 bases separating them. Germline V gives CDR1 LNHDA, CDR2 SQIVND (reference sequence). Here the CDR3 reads CASNRANTEAFF. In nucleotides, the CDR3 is TGTGCCAGTAATCGGGCCAACACTGAAGCTTTCTTT.